This TCR beta chain was profiled in a study of a mutant IDH1 vaccine in newly diagnosed glioma. On the study more broadly: The sex distribution of treated patients was 62.5% male and about 40% female, with a mean age of approximately 40 years. Patients arrived already treated with radiotherapy, temozolomide, or both, most having had both.

Overall study findings and caveats: Seemingly, pseudoprogression had no relation to changes in the top peripheral T cell clonotypes. Immune responses induced by the vaccine were seen in 93.3% of patients, spanning multiple MHC alleles.

Trimming cost V 5 bases and J 3 bases; bases outside gene matches: 9. The CDR3 covers 15 residues. Germline CDR1 and CDR2: MNHNY and SVGAGI (reference sequence). About this clone: Its target is not known.

This table comes from immunoSEQ multiplex PCR, and its TCRdb copy is limited to in-frame clones, with some not included. The data hold tens of thousands of clones, with approximately 90% observed a single time. The time point here: baseline, week 1 (first vaccination visit). As to treatment: pre-vaccination baseline after standard-of-care therapy. The chain uses TRBV6-6 and TRBJ2-5; the match to TRBD1 covers 7 bases. The material was PBMCs, obtained from a glioma patient treated with radiotherapy, temozolomide or both. The receptor's source is a man aged 35 to 55 with glioma. The CDR3 here is CASSRTGTDKETQYF. The DNA of the CDR3 is TGTGCCAGCAGTCGGACCGGGACAGATAAAGAGACCCAGTACTTC.